This T cell receptor (beta chain) was recorded in a study of cytomegalovirus exposure and HLA in healthy donors. Study overall: A subsequent analysis stated that the 90 to 150 validation repertoires were run on the same platform as the 650 to 850 first-cohort repertoires. Whole-study results and caveats: Overall, about 160 TCR beta chains were annotated as cytomegalovirus-associated.

The donors belonged to the 120-subject validation cohort, separate from the roughly 670-subject first cohort. Method: immunoSEQ multiplex PCR; TCRdb's copy keeps in-frame clones and lacks some. Of roughly 230,000 clones listed, about nine tenths were seen once; the top ten hold 3.1%. Details on this clone: Its antigen remains unknown.

Germline-derived CDR1 and CDR2 are SNHLY and FYNNEI. With 0 bases clipped from V and 3 bases from J, the junction kept 4 bases outside the gene matches. This CDR3 contains 17 residues. The chain carries TRBV2 and TRBJ2-1, with 11 bases aligning to TRBD2. This receptor was identified in a woman aged 25 to 45 in good health and CMV-seronegative. The sample was PBMCs. The chain's CDR3 is CASSEAQGLAGYNEQFF. The CDR3 nucleotides are TGTGCCAGCAGTGAAGCCCAAGGACTAGCGGGCTACAATGAGCAGTTCTTC.